The 24 T cell receptor beta chains presented below share a single source sample, sequenced in a study of blood T cell repertoires in COVID-19. Libraries were prepared by immunoSEQ multiplex PCR; TCRdb keeps only in-frame clonotypes and omits some of them. The sample holds roughly 40,000 clones, about 80% seen once. The sequenced sample was peripheral blood. These receptors all stem from a man in his sixties or seventies with acute or convalescent COVID-19.

The chain couples TRBV28 to TRBJ1-4; 11 bases map to TRBD1. CDR1 and CDR2 (germline): MDHEN, SYDVKM. The CDR3 runs to 15 residues. J was trimmed by 10 bases and V by 4 bases; bases with no gene match: 8. CDR3 coding DNA: TGTGCCAGCAGTTCTCTGGACAGGGGGCGGGGAAAACTGTTTTTT. Protein product: CASSSLDRGRGKLFF.

V and J are TRBV28 and TRBJ1-2, with D maybe TRBD1 (5 bases). CDR3 length: 13 amino acids. V lost 8 bases and J lost 4, with 14 bases in between. Germline CDR1 MDHEN, CDR2 SYDVKM. CDR3 amino acids: CASLWPGGYGYTF. The CDR3 nucleotides are TGTGCCAGCCTCTGGCCGGGGGGCTATGGCTACACCTTC.

The chain combines TRBV30 with TRBJ1-1; maybe TRBD1 (6 bases). Germline CDR1 is GTSNPN and CDR2 is SVGIG (reference sequence). Deletions cut 0 bases from V and 4 bases from J, with 12 bases between. The CDR3 loop spans 14 amino acids. The CDR3 region has the DNA TGTGCCTGGAGTGTAGACAGGTGGGGCACTGAAGCTTTCTTT. Amino acid sequence: CAWSVDRWGTEAFF.

The V and J genes are TRBV29-1 and TRBJ1-1; D is perhaps TRBD1 (6 bases). The V end lost 3 bases, the J end lost 0 bases, and 14 bases lay between the germline ends. The germline gives CDR1 SQVTM, CDR2 ANQGSEA. The CDR3 is made up of 15 amino acids. CDR3 nucleotides: TGCAGCGTTGACGGCCCAGGGGAAATGAACACTGAAGCTTTCTTT. Its protein is CSVDGPGEMNTEAFF. Full variable domain (remainder filled in from reference TRBV29-1 and TRBJ1-1): SAVISQKPSRDICQRGTSLTIQCQVDSQVTMMFWYRQQPGQSLTLIATANQGSEATYESGFVIDKFPISRPNLTFSTLTVSNMSPEDSSIYLCSVDGPGEMNTEAFFGQGTRLTVV.

The CDR3 region is CASSSNRIFSTEAFF. CDR3 nucleotide sequence: TGTGCCAGCAGTTCGAACAGAATTTTTAGCACTGAAGCTTTCTTT. The chain has TRBV28 and TRBJ1-1; D call uncertain. The CDR3 runs to 15 residues. Germline CDR1 and CDR2: MDHEN and SYDVKM. Trimming removed 4 bases from V and 4 bases from J, with 16 bases in between.

This clone was counted once. The rearrangement uses TRBV7-2 and TRBJ2-2, with 8 bases matching TRBD1. The J segment lost 8 bases and the V segment lost 1 base, leaving 18 bases of the junction unmatched. Germline V CDR1 and CDR2: SGHTA, FQGNSA. The CDR3 is made up of 19 amino acids. CDR3 nucleotides: TGTGCCAGCAGCTTAGTTCGGGCGGGTCGGCAGGGGGCAAAAGGGGAGCTGTTTTTT. Amino acids: CASSLVRAGRQGAKGELFF.

V is TRBV27 and J is TRBJ2-1; possibly TRBD2 for D (5 bases). This CDR3 spans 17 amino acids. V dropped 4 bases and J dropped 0 bases, with 16 bases sitting between them. Germline V gene data show CDR1 as MNHEY and CDR2 as SMNVEV (reference sequence). The DNA for the CDR3 is TGTGCCAGCAGTTATGTTCCTAGCCATACCTCCTACAATGAGCAGTTCTTC. Amino acid sequence: CASSYVPSHTSYNEQFF.

The chain recombines TRBV3-1 (or the pseudogene TRBV3-2) with TRBJ2-7; 13 nucleotides line up with TRBD2. Losses at the gene ends were 4 bases for V and 0 bases for J; bases not matched to a gene: 6. Per the germline V gene, CDR1 is LGHDT and CDR2 is YNNKEL (reference sequence). This CDR3 spans 17 amino acids. CDR3 DNA: TGTGCCAGCAGCCGAGGACTAGCGGGGGCCACCTCCTACGAGCAGTACTTC. Residues: CASSRGLAGATSYEQYF.

The rearrangement uses TRBV7-2 and TRBJ2-5, with D uncertain. This CDR3 has 12 amino acids. V lost 0 bases and J lost 7, with 6 bases in between. Germline CDR1 is SGHTA and CDR2 is FQGNSA. The CDR3 DNA follows: TGTGCCAGCAGCTTAGCTCTAGGGACCCAGTACTTC. This codes for CASSLALGTQYF.

This chain links TRBV6-5 with TRBJ2-7; possibly TRBD1 for D (6 bases). Germline V gives CDR1 MNHEY, CDR2 SVGAGI. Trimming cost V 4 bases and J 0 bases, with 13 bases left between them. This CDR3 comprises 15 residues. The CDR3 reads CASSSPSQGSYEQYF. CDR3 bases: TGTGCCAGCAGTTCCCCCTCACAGGGCTCCTACGAGCAGTACTTC.

CDR3 DNA sequence: TGTGCCAGTAGTGGTGGCTTTGAGCAGTTCTTC. The encoded protein is CASSGGFEQFF. The chain recombines TRBV19 with TRBJ2-1; D not certain. The CDR3 length is 11 residues. V gave up 5 bases and J gave up 9 bases, with 8 bases separating them. The germline CDR1 and CDR2 sequences are LNHDA and SQIVND (reference sequence).

The chain is built from TRBV19 and TRBJ1-3; TRBD1 agrees at 8 bases. Germline-derived CDR1 and CDR2 are LNHDA and SQIVND (reference sequence). V was clipped by 7 bases and J by 0 bases; unmatched bases: 14. The CDR3 totals 18 residues. The CDR3 sequence is CASIPRGGQASSGNTIYF. The CDR3, as DNA: TGTGCCAGTATCCCAAGAGGGGGACAGGCGAGCTCTGGAAACACCATATATTTT.

The chain has TRBV9 and TRBJ1-2; D unresolved. Germline CDR1 SGDLS, CDR2 YYNGEE. Trimming cost V 0 bases and J 1 base, with 7 bases left between them. The CDR3 has 14 amino acids. In nucleotides, the CDR3 is TGTGCCAGCAGCGTAGCAGATTTTAACTATGGCTACACCTTC. Its protein product is CASSVADFNYGYTF.

The V and J genes are TRBV5-5 and TRBJ2-7; TRBD1 matches at 7 bases. The CDR3 has 14 amino acids. Germline V gene data show CDR1 as SGHKS and CDR2 as YYEKEE (reference sequence). With 0 bases clipped from V and 3 bases from J, the junction kept 3 bases outside the gene matches. The CDR3 nucleotides are TGTGCCAGCAGCTTGGGACAGGGTTACTACGAGCAGTACTTC. Residues: CASSLGQGYYEQYF.

V and J are TRBV30 and TRBJ1-1, with 7 nucleotides matching TRBD1. The V segment lost 6 bases and the J segment 2 bases; nucleotides outside the gene matches: 12. Germline CDR1 and CDR2: GTSNPN and SVGIG (reference sequence). The CDR3 sequence is 15 residues long. Here the CDR3 DNA reads TGTGCCTGCGGGCGACAGGGAAGTACTAACACTGAAGCTTTCTTT. The encoded protein is CACGRQGSTNTEAFF.

The CDR3 spells CASRVDRNTEAFF. The DNA for the CDR3 is TGCGCCAGCAGGGTAGACAGGAACACTGAAGCTTTCTTT. V and J are TRBV4-1 and TRBJ1-1, with D maybe TRBD1 (5 bases). This CDR3 has 13 residues. V gave up 6 bases and J gave up 1 base, with 9 bases separating them. Germline V gene sequence: CDR1 MGHRA, CDR2 YSYEKL.

The rearrangement links TRBV19 to TRBJ1-4, with a weak D call TRBD1 (6 bases). Trimming stripped 4 bases from V and 4 bases from J, with 13 bases between. Germline assignment: CDR1 LNHDA and CDR2 SQIVND (reference sequence). The CDR3 covers 15 residues. CDR3 nucleotides: TGTGCCAGTAGTACGGAACAGGGAATTAATGAAAAACTGTTTTTT. Protein product: CASSTEQGINEKLFF.

The J gene is TRBJ2-3, the V gene TRBV4-1; no clear D. This CDR3 contains 13 residues. CDR1 and CDR2 from the germline V gene are MGHRA and YSYEKL. The V end was cut by 0 bases, the J end by 2 bases, with 3 bases between. The CDR3 coding sequence is TGCGCCAGCAGCCAAGACTCCACAGATACGCAGTATTTT. It is translated as CASSQDSTDTQYF.

V and J are TRBV27 and TRBJ2-7; 9 nucleotides agree with TRBD1. The J segment lost 1 base and the V segment lost 0 bases, leaving 7 bases of the junction unmatched. The CDR3 covers 17 residues. Germline V gives CDR1 MNHEY, CDR2 SMNVEV (reference sequence). This CDR3 reads CASSLSPSGTGSYEQYF. The DNA for the CDR3 is TGTGCCAGCAGTTTATCCCCTTCTGGGACAGGGTCCTACGAGCAGTACTTC.

The chain links TRBV9 to TRBJ2-1; 14 positions match TRBD2. This CDR3 has 19 residues. Germline CDR1 is SGDLS and CDR2 is YYNGEE. V shed 2 bases and J 2 bases; nucleotides not matched to a gene: 9. The chain's CDR3 is CASSVGTSGGVGTYNEQFF. As DNA, the CDR3 is TGTGCCAGCAGCGTGGGGACTAGCGGGGGCGTCGGCACCTACAATGAGCAGTTCTTC.

This clone appeared once. This sequence joins TRBV7-9 and TRBJ2-3; D not certain. Germline V gives CDR1 SEHNR, CDR2 FQNEAQ (reference sequence). Trimming pared 4 bases from V and 0 bases from J, leaving 14 bases between. This CDR3 has 16 amino acids. The DNA of the CDR3 is TGTGCCAGCAGCTCCGCCCGACTTACTAGCACAGATACGCAGTATTTT. This translates into CASSSARLTSTDTQYF.

The rearrangement joins TRBV20-1 to TRBJ1-2; 7 nucleotides line up with TRBD1. The germline V gene encodes CDR1 DFQATT and CDR2 SNEGSKA (reference sequence). The CDR3 totals 13 residues. With 3 bases clipped from V and 7 bases from J, the junction kept 8 bases outside the gene matches. As DNA, the CDR3 is TGCAGTGCTAGTGAGGGGGCGAGAGTTGGCTACACCTTC. Its protein is CSASEGARVGYTF.

CDR3 nucleotides: TGTGCCAGCATCCGGGGATTCACTGAAGCTTTCTTT. This gives the protein CASIRGFTEAFF. The genes are TRBV7-9 and TRBJ1-1; D gene unclear. V lost 7 bases to trimming and J lost 4 bases, with 10 bases between them. Per the germline V gene, CDR1 is SEHNR and CDR2 is FQNEAQ (reference sequence). The CDR3 totals 12 residues. Together with reference TRBV7-9 and TRBJ1-1, the CDR3 gives the full variable domain: DTGVSQNPRHKITKRGQNVTFRCDPISEHNRLYWYRQTLGQGPEFLTYFQNEAQLEKSRLLSDRFSAERPKGSFSTLEIQRTEQGDSAMYLCASIRGFTEAFFGQGTRLTVV.

In regard to this clone: The sample carries other DNA sequences with the same CDR3. The chain has TRBV19 and TRBJ1-2, with D possibly TRBD1 on 5 matching bases. The CDR3 is 14 amino acids. Germline V CDR1 and CDR2: LNHDA, SQIVND (reference sequence). Trimming took 5 bases from V and 2 from J, leaving 12 bases between them. The CDR3 DNA is TGTGCCAGTAGTCGTCAGGGTACCAACTATGGCTACACCTTC. It specifies CASSRQGTNYGYTF.